This T cell receptor (beta chain) was captured in a study of T-cell memory formation after mild COVID-19. Germline values: CDR1 SGDLS, CDR2 YYNGEE. Trimming pared 5 bases from V and 0 bases from J, leaving 14 bases between. The CDR3 sequence is 15 residues long. TCRdb redid the calling of the 5' RACE reads with MiXCR, one entry per CDR3 protein. The table has about 40,000 distinct CDR3 sequences, over 5% seen once. This clonotype has more than one count but fewer than ten. Sequenced sample: PBMCs or a T cell subset sorted from them (not recorded which). The rearrangement links TRBV9 to TRBJ1-2; the D gene is possibly TRBD1 (6 bases). The source of this sequence is an adult who had mild COVID-19 (a few samples of this study predate the infection). Cell type and time point are not known. CDR3 protein: CASSPGASSNYGYTF. The CDR3 nucleotides are TGTGCCAGCAGTCCGGGGGCAAGCTCTAACTATGGCTACACCTTC.